Listed below are T cell receptor beta chains from one sample, sequenced in a study of cytotoxic CD8 clonotypes in ibrutinib-treated CLL. TCRdb keeps only in-frame clones here, not all; method: immunoSEQ multiplex PCR. The sample has 150,000 to 200,000 clones; roughly 80% are singletons. The input for sequencing was PBMCs, taken after 12 months of ibrutinib treatment. Receptors originate from a human donor with chronic lymphocytic leukemia. The CDR3 runs from the conserved cysteine through the conserved F or W. Each record gives: clone size, D gene, V gene, J gene, CDR3 length, CDR3 DNA, CDR3 protein. D genes are given only for firm matches. Only part of the rows carry a size: once, few, many, or a class if the clone is expanded.

abundance: -
d_gene: -
v_gene: TRBV28
j_gene: TRBJ2-3
len: 11
CDR3nt: TGTGCCAGCAGTTTGACTCTAACGCAGTATTTT
CDR3aa: CASSLTLTQYF

abundance: -
d_gene: -
v_gene: TRBV7-9
j_gene: TRBJ2-5
len: 15
CDR3nt: TGTGCCAGCAGCTCCCAAAGGAGCCCCCAAGAGACCCAGTACTTC
CDR3aa: CASSSQRSPQETQYF

abundance: -
d_gene: TRBD1
v_gene: TRBV19
j_gene: TRBJ1-1
len: 14
CDR3nt: TGTGCCAGTAGTATCCCAGGGGGGGCAACTGAAGCTTTCTTT
CDR3aa: CASSIPGGATEAFF

abundance: -
d_gene: TRBD2
v_gene: TRBV6-4
j_gene: TRBJ2-3
len: 15
CDR3nt: TGTGCCAGCAGCCGACTAGCGGGGGGTCCAGATACGCAGTATTTT
CDR3aa: CASSRLAGGPDTQYF

abundance: -
d_gene: -
v_gene: TRBV28
j_gene: TRBJ2-7
len: 13
CDR3nt: TGTGCCAGCAGGGGAACTAGTACCTACGAGCAGTACTTC
CDR3aa: CASRGTSTYEQYF

abundance: -
d_gene: -
v_gene: TRBV27
j_gene: TRBJ1-1
len: 14
CDR3nt: TGTGCCAGCAAATTCGGCGGTTTGAACACTGAAGCTTTCTTT
CDR3aa: CASKFGGLNTEAFF

abundance: -
d_gene: TRBD1
v_gene: TRBV10-3
j_gene: TRBJ1-1
len: 13
CDR3nt: TGTGCCATCAGTCGACAGGGGAACACTGAAGCTTTCTTT
CDR3aa: CAISRQGNTEAFF

abundance: -
d_gene: -
v_gene: TRBV20-1
j_gene: TRBJ1-5
len: 11
CDR3nt: TGCAGTGCTAGTGGTAATCAGCCCCAGCATTTT
CDR3aa: CSASGNQPQHF

abundance: many
d_gene: TRBD2
v_gene: TRBV10-1
j_gene: TRBJ2-7
len: 12
CDR3nt: TGCGCCAGCAGTGGTCAGCGGGGCGAGCAGTACTTC
CDR3aa: CASSGQRGEQYF

abundance: -
d_gene: TRBD2
v_gene: TRBV7-8
j_gene: TRBJ2-5
len: 15
CDR3nt: TGTGCCAGCAACCGACTAGTGGGAGGGAATGAGATCCAGTACTTC
CDR3aa: CASNRLVGGNEIQYF

abundance: -
d_gene: -
v_gene: TRBV27
j_gene: TRBJ2-1
len: 11
CDR3nt: TGTGCCAGCAGTTTTCGGGATGAGCAGTTCTTC
CDR3aa: CASSFRDEQFF

abundance: -
d_gene: TRBD1
v_gene: TRBV6-6
j_gene: TRBJ1-4
len: 14
CDR3nt: TGTGCCAGCAGACTCCAGGGGGCTACTGAAAAACTGTTTTTT
CDR3aa: CASRLQGATEKLFF

abundance: -
d_gene: -
v_gene: TRBV13
j_gene: TRBJ1-1
len: 15
CDR3nt: TGTGCCAGCAGCCCCCAAGGGCAGGGCAACACTGAAGCTTTCTTT
CDR3aa: CASSPQGQGNTEAFF

abundance: -
d_gene: TRBD1
v_gene: TRBV4-1
j_gene: TRBJ2-3
len: 15
CDR3nt: TGCGCCAGCAGCCCCCGACAGGGGGTTGCAGATACGCAGTATTTT
CDR3aa: CASSPRQGVADTQYF

abundance: -
d_gene: TRBD2
v_gene: TRBV4-2
j_gene: TRBJ2-1
len: 16
CDR3nt: TGTGCCAGCAGCCTAACCGGGACTAGCGGGAGCAATGAGCAGTTCTTC
CDR3aa: CASSLTGTSGSNEQFF

abundance: -
d_gene: -
v_gene: TRBV7-3
j_gene: TRBJ2-1
len: 15
CDR3nt: TGTGCCAGCAGCGTAGACGGGAGCTCCTACAATGAGCAGTTCTTC
CDR3aa: CASSVDGSSYNEQFF

abundance: -
d_gene: TRBD2
v_gene: TRBV4-1
j_gene: TRBJ2-7
len: 16
CDR3nt: TGCGCCAGCAGCCAAGGCCGAAGAGGCGGGAGCTACGAGCAGTACTTC
CDR3aa: CASSQGRRGGSYEQYF

abundance: once
d_gene: -
v_gene: TRBV21-1
j_gene: TRBJ2-7
len: 15
CDR3nt: TGTGCCAGCAGCAAAGGCTTGGTCAGTTACTACGAGCAGTACTTC
CDR3aa: CASSKGLVSYYEQYF

abundance: -
d_gene: TRBD1
v_gene: TRBV6-6
j_gene: TRBJ1-5
len: 15
CDR3nt: TGTGCCAGCAGTTACCTACAGGGGGCCCTTAAGCCCCAGCATTTT
CDR3aa: CASSYLQGALKPQHF

abundance: -
d_gene: -
v_gene: TRBV4-1
j_gene: TRBJ2-2
len: 15
CDR3nt: TGCGCCAGCAGCCCCCTTCAACGGGGCACCGGGGAGCTGTTTTTT
CDR3aa: CASSPLQRGTGELFF

abundance: few
d_gene: TRBD1
v_gene: TRBV18
j_gene: TRBJ1-5
len: 15
CDR3nt: TGTGCCAGCACGACAGGGACAGGGGGAAATCAGCCCCAGCATTTT
CDR3aa: CASTTGTGGNQPQHF

abundance: -
d_gene: TRBD2
v_gene: TRBV7-6
j_gene: TRBJ2-6
len: 17
CDR3nt: TGTGCCAGCAGCTTAACAGCGGGGGGGGCCGGGGCCAACGTCCTGACTTTC
CDR3aa: CASSLTAGGAGANVLTF

abundance: -
d_gene: TRBD1
v_gene: TRBV29-1
j_gene: TRBJ1-2
len: 15
CDR3nt: TGCAGCGTTGACGTGGACAGGAGCAGCAATTATGGCTACACCTTC
CDR3aa: CSVDVDRSSNYGYTF

abundance: once
d_gene: -
v_gene: TRBV4-3
j_gene: TRBJ1-2
len: 15
CDR3nt: TGCGCCAGCAGCCCAAGTTGGAGGGGAAACTATGGCTACACCTTC
CDR3aa: CASSPSWRGNYGYTF

abundance: -
d_gene: TRBD2
v_gene: TRBV7-9
j_gene: TRBJ2-1
len: 15
CDR3nt: TGTGCCAGCAGCTTGACTAGCGGGAGGGCCGGAGAGCAGTTCTTC
CDR3aa: CASSLTSGRAGEQFF

abundance: -
d_gene: TRBD1
v_gene: TRBV28
j_gene: TRBJ1-2
len: 15
CDR3nt: TGTGCCAGCAGTTTAGACAGGGGGTGGGACTATGGCTACACCTTC
CDR3aa: CASSLDRGWDYGYTF

abundance: -
d_gene: -
v_gene: TRBV4-3
j_gene: TRBJ1-2
len: 14
CDR3nt: TGCGCCAGCAGCCAAGACAGGGCGACCTATGGCTACACCTTC
CDR3aa: CASSQDRATYGYTF

abundance: -
d_gene: TRBD2
v_gene: TRBV10-3
j_gene: TRBJ2-7
len: 16
CDR3nt: TGTGCCATCAGTGATACGACTAGCGGGAGAAGGTACGAGCAGTACTTC
CDR3aa: CAISDTTSGRRYEQYF

abundance: once
d_gene: -
v_gene: TRBV25-1
j_gene: TRBJ1-4
len: 16
CDR3nt: TGTGCCAGCAGTGAGGGGCTGGGACGGGGAAATGAAAAACTGTTTTTT
CDR3aa: CASSEGLGRGNEKLFF

abundance: -
d_gene: TRBD2
v_gene: TRBV4-2
j_gene: TRBJ2-2
len: 17
CDR3nt: TGTGCCAGCAGCCAAGATCTTCCCGGAAGCGGGAGGGGGGAGCTGTTTTTT
CDR3aa: CASSQDLPGSGRGELFF

abundance: -
d_gene: TRBD1
v_gene: TRBV28
j_gene: TRBJ1-1
len: 14
CDR3nt: TGTGCCAGCAGGGCTACAGGGGGTGACACTGAAGCTTTCTTT
CDR3aa: CASRATGGDTEAFF

abundance: -
d_gene: -
v_gene: TRBV4-2
j_gene: TRBJ2-3
len: 12
CDR3nt: TGTGCCAGCAGCCAAGCGGGAGATACGCAGTATTTT
CDR3aa: CASSQAGDTQYF

abundance: -
d_gene: TRBD2
v_gene: TRBV28
j_gene: TRBJ2-7
len: 15
CDR3nt: TGTGCCAGCACTTTAGCGGGAGGGTATCGCAACGAGCAGTACTTC
CDR3aa: CASTLAGGYRNEQYF

abundance: few
d_gene: TRBD1
v_gene: TRBV5-4
j_gene: TRBJ1-6
len: 14
CDR3nt: TGTGCCAGCAGTTATGACAGGGCCAATTCACCCCTCCACTTT
CDR3aa: CASSYDRANSPLHF

abundance: -
d_gene: -
v_gene: TRBV7-2
j_gene: TRBJ1-6
len: 11
CDR3nt: TGTGCCAGCAGCCGCGATTCACCCCTCCACTTT
CDR3aa: CASSRDSPLHF

abundance: -
d_gene: TRBD1
v_gene: TRBV7-8
j_gene: TRBJ2-7
len: 13
CDR3nt: TGTGCCAGCAGCCGGCAGGGGGCCCGGGACGAGTACTTC
CDR3aa: CASSRQGARDEYF

abundance: once
d_gene: TRBD1
v_gene: TRBV5-6
j_gene: TRBJ1-3
len: 17
CDR3nt: TGTGCCAGCAGTCTTAGAGGGGGCGCGTTCTCTGGAAACACCATATATTTT
CDR3aa: CASSLRGGAFSGNTIYF

abundance: -
d_gene: -
v_gene: TRBV6-1
j_gene: TRBJ2-7
len: 14
CDR3nt: TGTGCCAGCAGTGAATTGGGCAGATCCTACGAGCAGTACTTC
CDR3aa: CASSELGRSYEQYF